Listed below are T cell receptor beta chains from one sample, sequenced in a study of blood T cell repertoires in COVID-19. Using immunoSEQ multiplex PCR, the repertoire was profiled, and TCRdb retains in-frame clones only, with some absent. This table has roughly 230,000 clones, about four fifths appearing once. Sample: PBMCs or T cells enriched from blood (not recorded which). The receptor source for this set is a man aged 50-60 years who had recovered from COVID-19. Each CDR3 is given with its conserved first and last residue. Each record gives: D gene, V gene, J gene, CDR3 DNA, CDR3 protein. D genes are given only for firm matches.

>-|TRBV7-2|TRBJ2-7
TGTGCCAGCAGCGGGAGGAGTTCCTACGAGCAGTACTTC
CASSGRSSYEQYF
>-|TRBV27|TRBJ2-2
TGTGCCAGCAGTTTTATGCACGGGAAAGGCGGGGAGCTGTTTTTT
CASSFMHGKGGELFF
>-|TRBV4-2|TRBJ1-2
TGTGCCAGCAGCCAAGATGTGTTCCTCTATGGCTACACCTTC
CASSQDVFLYGYTF
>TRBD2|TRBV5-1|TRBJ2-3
TGCGCCAGCAGGGTCGGCGGCGGGGGGGCAGGAGATACGCAGTATTTT
CASRVGGGGAGDTQYF
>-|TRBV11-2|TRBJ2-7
TGTGCCAGCAGCCGGCCAGCGGGTCAGGCCTACGAGCAGTACTTC
CASSRPAGQAYEQYF
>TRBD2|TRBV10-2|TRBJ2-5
TGCGCCAGCAGTGACTCTCTAGCGGGAGGGCAAGAGACCCAGTACTTC
CASSDSLAGGQETQYF
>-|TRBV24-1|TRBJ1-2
TGTGCCACCAGTGATGTGGACAGCCTCTGGGGCTACACCTTC
CATSDVDSLWGYTF
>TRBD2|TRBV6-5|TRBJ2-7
TGTGCCAGCAGTTACTTACCAGGGAGGGCTACCGAGCAGTACTTC
CASSYLPGRATEQYF
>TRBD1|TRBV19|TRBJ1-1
TGTGCCAGTAGTCCACAGACAGGGGGAGGGACTGAAGCTTTCTTT
CASSPQTGGGTEAFF
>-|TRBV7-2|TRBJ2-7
TGTGCCAGCAGCTCGCGGGACTCAACCTACGAGCAGTACTTC
CASSSRDSTYEQYF
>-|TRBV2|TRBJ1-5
TGTGCCAGCGGGTCTAGGGGTACAAATCAGCCCCAGCATTTT
CASGSRGTNQPQHF
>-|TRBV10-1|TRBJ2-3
TGCGCCAGGGCTTTGACTTCTGGCACAGATACGCAGTATTTT
CARALTSGTDTQYF
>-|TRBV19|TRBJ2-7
TGTGCCAGTAGCCGGGTCGGTCCGAATACCTACGAGCAGTACTTC
CASSRVGPNTYEQYF